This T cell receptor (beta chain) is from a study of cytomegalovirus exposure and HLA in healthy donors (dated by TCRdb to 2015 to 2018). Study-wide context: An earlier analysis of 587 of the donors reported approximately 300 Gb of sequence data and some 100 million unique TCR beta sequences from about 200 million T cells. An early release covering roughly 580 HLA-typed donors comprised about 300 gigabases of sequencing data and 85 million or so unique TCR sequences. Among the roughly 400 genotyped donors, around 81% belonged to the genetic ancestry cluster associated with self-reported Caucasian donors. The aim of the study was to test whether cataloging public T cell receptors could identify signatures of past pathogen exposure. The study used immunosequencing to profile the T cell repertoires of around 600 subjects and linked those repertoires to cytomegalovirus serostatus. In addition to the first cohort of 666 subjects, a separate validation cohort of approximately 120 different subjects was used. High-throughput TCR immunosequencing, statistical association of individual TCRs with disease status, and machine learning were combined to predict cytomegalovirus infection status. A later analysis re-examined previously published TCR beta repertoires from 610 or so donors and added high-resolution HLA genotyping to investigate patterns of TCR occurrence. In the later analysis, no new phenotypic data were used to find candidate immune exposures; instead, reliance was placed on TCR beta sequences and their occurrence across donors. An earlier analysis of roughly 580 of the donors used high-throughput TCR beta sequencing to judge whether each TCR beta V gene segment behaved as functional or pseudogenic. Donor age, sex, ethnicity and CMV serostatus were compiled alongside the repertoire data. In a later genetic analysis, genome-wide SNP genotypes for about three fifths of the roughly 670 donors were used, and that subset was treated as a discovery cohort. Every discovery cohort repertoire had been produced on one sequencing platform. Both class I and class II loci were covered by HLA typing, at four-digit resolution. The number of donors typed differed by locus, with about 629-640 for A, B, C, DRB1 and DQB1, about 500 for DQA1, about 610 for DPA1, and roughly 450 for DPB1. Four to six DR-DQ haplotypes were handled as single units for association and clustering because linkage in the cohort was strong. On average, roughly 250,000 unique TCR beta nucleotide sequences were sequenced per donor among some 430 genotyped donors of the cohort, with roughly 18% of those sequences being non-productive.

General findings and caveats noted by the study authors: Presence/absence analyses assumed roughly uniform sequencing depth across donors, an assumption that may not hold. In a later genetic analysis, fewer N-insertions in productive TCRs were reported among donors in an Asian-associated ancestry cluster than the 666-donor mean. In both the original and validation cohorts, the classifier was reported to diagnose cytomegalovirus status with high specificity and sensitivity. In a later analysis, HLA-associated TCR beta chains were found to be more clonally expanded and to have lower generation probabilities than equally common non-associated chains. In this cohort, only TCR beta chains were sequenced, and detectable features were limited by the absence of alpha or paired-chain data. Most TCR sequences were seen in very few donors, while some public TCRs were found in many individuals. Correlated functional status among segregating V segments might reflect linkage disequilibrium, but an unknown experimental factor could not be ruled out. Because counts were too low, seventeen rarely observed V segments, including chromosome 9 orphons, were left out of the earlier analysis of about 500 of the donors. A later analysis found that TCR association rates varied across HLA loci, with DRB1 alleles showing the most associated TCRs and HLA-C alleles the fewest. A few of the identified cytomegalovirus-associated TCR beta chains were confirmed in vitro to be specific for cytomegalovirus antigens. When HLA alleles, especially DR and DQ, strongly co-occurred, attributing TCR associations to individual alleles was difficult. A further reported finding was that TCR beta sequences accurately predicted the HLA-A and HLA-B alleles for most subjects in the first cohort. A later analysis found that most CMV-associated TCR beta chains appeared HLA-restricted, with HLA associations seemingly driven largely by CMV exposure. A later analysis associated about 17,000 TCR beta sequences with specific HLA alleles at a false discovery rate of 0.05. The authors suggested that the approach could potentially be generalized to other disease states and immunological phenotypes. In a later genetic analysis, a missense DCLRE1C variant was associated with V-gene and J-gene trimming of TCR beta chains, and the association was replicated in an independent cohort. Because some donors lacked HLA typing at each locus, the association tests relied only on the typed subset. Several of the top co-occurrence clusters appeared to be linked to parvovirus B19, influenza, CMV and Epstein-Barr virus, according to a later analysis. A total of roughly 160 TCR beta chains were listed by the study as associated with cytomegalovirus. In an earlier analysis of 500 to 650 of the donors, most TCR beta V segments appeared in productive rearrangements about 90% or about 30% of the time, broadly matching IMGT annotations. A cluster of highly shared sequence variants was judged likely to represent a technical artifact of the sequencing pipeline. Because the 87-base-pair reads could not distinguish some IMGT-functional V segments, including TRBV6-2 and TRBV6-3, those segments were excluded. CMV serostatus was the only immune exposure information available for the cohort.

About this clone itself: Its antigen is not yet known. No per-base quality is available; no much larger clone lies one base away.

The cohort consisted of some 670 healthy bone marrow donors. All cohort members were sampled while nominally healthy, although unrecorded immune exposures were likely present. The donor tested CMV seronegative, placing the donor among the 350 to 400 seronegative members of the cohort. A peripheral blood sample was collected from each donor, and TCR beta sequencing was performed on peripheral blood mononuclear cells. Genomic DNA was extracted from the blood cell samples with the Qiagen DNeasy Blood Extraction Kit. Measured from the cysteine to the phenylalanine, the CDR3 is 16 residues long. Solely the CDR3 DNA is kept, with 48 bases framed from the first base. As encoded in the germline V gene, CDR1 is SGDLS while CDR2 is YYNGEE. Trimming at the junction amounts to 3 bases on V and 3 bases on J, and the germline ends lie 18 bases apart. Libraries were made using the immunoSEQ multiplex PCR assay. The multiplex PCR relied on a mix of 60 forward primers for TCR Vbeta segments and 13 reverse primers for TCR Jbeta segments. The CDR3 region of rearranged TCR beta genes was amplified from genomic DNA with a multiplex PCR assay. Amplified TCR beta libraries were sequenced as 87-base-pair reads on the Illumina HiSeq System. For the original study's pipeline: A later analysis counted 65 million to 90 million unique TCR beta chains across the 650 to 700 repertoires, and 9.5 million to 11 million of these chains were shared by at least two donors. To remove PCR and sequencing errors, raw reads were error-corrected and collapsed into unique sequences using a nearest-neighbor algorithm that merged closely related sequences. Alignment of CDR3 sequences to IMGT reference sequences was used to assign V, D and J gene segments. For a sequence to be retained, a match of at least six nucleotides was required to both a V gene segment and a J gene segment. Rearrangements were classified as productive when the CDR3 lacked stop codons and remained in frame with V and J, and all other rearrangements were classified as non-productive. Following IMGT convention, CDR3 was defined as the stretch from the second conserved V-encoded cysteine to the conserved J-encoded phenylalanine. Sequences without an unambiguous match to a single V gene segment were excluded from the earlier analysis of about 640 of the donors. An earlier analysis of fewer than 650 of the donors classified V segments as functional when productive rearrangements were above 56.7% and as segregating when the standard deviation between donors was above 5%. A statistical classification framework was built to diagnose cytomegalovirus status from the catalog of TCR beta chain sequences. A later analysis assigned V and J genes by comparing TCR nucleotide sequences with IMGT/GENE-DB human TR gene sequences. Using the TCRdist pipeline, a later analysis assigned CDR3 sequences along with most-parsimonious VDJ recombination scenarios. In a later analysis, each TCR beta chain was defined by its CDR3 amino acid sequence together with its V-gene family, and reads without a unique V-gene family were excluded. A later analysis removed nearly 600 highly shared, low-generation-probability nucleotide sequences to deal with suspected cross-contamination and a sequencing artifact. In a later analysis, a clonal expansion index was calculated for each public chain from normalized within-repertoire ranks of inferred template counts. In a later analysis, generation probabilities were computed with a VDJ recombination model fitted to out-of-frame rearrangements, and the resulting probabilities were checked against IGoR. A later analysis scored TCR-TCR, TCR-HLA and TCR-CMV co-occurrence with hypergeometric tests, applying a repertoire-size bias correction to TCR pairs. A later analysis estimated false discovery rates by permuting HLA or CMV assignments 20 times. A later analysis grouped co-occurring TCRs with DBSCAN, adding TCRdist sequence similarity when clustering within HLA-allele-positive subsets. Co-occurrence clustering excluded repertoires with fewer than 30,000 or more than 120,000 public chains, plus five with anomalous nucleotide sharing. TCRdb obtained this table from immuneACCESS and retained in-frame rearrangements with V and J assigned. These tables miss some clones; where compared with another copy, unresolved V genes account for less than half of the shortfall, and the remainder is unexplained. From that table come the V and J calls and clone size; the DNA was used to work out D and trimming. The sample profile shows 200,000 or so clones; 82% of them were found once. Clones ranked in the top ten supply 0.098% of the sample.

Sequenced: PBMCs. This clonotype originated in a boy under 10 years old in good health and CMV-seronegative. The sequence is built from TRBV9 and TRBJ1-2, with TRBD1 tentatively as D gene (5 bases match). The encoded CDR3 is CASSAGWGEGDYGYTF. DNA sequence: TGTGCCAGCAGCGCGGGTTGGGGGGAAGGGGACTATGGCTACACCTTC.